The present entry profiles one TCR beta chain with its context. These data are taken from a study of blood T cell repertoires in COVID-19. Study background: Donors in the United States, Italy and Spain gave samples during acute or convalescent COVID-19. PBMCs, B-cell-depleted T cells, or T cells were the source of the cDNA or gDNA that made up the material.

CDR1 is SNHLY and CDR2 is FYNNEI in the germline V gene. This CDR3 comprises 12 residues. Trimming took 5 bases from V and 11 from J; bases not matched to a gene: 7. In the source study's methods: Estimates of nucleated cell counts were drawn from the amplification of reference gene primers. TCRdb's copy holds only in-frame clones and misses some; the assay was immunoSEQ multiplex PCR. For V, J and clone size, that table is used; D and trimming come from the DNA. The sample holds 100,000 to 150,000 clones, about 89% seen once. This clonotype originated in a woman in her 70s with acute or convalescent COVID-19. The rearrangement joins TRBV2 to TRBJ1-1; 8 positions match TRBD1. Sequencing input: peripheral blood. The DNA of the CDR3 is TGTGCCAGCAGTCGCGAGACAGGGGTGGCTTTCTTT. It translates to CASSRETGVAFF.